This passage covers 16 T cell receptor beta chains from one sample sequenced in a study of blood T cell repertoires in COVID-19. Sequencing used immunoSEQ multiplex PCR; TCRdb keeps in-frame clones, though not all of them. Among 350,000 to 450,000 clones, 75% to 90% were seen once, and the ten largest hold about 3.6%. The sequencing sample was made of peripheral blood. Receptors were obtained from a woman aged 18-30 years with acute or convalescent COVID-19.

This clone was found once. In nucleotides, the CDR3 is TGTGCCAGTAGTATAGGGAGAGTATCCGGGGAGCTGTTTTTT. Protein: CASSIGRVSGELFF. The chain uses TRBV19 and TRBJ2-2; D uncertain. V lost 1 base and J lost 6, with 9 bases in between. This CDR3 is built from 14 residues. Germline V gene sequence: CDR1 LNHDA, CDR2 SQIVND (reference sequence). The full variable domain, completed using reference TRBV19 and TRBJ2-2, is DGGITQSPKYLFRKEGQNVTLSCEQNLNHDAMYWYRQDPGQGLRLIYYSQIVNDFQKGDIAEGYSVSREKKESFPLTVTSAQKNPTAFYLCASSIGRVSGELFFGEGSRLTVL.

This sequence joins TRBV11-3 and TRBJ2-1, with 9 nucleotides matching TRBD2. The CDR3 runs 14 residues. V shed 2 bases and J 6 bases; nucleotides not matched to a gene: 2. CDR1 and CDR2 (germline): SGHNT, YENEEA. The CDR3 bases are TGTGCCAGCAGCTTAACGACTAGCGGCAATGAGCAGTTCTTC. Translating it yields CASSLTTSGNEQFF.

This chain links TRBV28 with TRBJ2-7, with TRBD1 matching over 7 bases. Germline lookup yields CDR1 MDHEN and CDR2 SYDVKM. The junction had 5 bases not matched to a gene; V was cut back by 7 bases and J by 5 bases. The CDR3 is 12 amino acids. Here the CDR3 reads CASTMTGNEQYF. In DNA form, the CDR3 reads TGTGCCAGCACCATGACAGGGAACGAGCAGTACTTC.

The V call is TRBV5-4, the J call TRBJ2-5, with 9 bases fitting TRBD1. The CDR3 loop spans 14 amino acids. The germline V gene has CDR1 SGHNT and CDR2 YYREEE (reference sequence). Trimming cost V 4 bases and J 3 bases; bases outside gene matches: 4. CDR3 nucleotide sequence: TGTGCCAGCAGCAACCGGGACAGGGAAGAGACCCAGTACTTC. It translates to CASSNRDREETQYF.

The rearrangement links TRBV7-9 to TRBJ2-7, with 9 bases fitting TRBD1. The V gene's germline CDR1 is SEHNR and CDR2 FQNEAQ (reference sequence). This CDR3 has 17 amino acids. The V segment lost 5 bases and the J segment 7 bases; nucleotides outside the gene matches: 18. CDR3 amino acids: CASSDPGQGVRSKEQYF. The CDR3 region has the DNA TGTGCCAGCAGCGACCCGGGACAGGGCGTCCGCTCGAAAGAGCAGTACTTC.

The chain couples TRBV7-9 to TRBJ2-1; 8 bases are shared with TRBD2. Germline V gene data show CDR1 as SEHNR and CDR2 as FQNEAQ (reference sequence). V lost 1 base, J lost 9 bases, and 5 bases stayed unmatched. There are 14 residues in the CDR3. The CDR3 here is CASSLDGGAREQFF. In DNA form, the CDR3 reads TGTGCCAGCAGCTTAGACGGGGGGGCGCGTGAGCAGTTCTTC.

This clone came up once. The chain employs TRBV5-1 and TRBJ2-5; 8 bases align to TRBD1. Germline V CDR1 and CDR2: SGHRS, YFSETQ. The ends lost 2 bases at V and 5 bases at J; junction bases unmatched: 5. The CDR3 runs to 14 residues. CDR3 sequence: CASSLWTGTETQYF. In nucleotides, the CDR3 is TGCGCCAGCAGCTTATGGACAGGGACGGAGACCCAGTACTTC.

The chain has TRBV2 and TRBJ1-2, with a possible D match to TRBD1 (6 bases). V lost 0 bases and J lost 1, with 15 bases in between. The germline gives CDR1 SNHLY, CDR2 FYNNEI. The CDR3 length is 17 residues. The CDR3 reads CASSEALWTAFNYGYTF. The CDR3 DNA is TGTGCCAGCAGTGAAGCGCTTTGGACAGCCTTTAACTATGGCTACACCTTC. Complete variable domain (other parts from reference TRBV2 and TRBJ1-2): EPEVTQTPSHQVTQMGQEVILRCVPISNHLYFYWYRQILGQKVEFLVSFYNNEISEKSEIFDDQFSVERPDGSNFTLKIRSTKLEDSAMYFCASSEALWTAFNYGYTFGSGTRLTVV.

DNA for the CDR3: TGTGCCAGCAGCGGAGACCCCGCGGGGGGGAGCACCGGGGAGCTGTTTTTT. Its translation is CASSGDPAGGSTGELFF. The chain recombines TRBV9 with TRBJ2-2, with 9 bases matching TRBD2. Germline V CDR1 and CDR2: SGDLS, YYNGEE. V trimming: 3 bases; J trimming: 4 bases; junction bases outside the gene matches: 10. The CDR3 spans 17 residues. Complete variable domain (other parts from reference TRBV9 and TRBJ2-2): DSGVTQTPKHLITATGQRVTLRCSPRSGDLSVYWYQQSLDQGLQFLIQYYNGEERAKGNILERFSAQQFPDLHSELNLSSLELGDSALYFCASSGDPAGGSTGELFFGEGSRLTVL.

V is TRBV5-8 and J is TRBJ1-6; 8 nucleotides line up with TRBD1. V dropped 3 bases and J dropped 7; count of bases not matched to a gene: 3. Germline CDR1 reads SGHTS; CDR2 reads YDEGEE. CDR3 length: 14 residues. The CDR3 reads CASSSGTGNSPLHF. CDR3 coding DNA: TGTGCCAGCAGCTCCGGGACAGGAAATTCACCCCTCCACTTT.

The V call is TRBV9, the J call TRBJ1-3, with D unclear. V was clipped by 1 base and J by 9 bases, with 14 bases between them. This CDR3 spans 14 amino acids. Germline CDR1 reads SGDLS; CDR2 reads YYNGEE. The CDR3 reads CASSVYTTESTIYF. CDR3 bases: TGTGCCAGCAGCGTATACACTACGGAATCCACCATATATTTT.

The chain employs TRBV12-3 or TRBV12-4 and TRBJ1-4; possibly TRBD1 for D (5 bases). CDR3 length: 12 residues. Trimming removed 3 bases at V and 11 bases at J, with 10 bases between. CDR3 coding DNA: TGTGCCAGCAGTTTGGCAGGGCAGAAACTGTTTTTT. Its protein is CASSLAGQKLFF.

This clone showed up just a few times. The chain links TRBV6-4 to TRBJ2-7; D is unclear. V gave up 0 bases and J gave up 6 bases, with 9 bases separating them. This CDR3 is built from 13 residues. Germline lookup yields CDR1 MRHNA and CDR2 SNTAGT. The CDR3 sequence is CASSDSETSEQYF. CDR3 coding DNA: TGTGCCAGCAGTGACTCGGAGACCTCCGAGCAGTACTTC.

Here the CDR3 reads CASSVGTADYEQYF. CDR3 sequence (DNA): TGTGCCAGCAGCGTTGGGACAGCTGACTACGAGCAGTACTTC. This chain connects TRBV9 to TRBJ2-7; TRBD1 matches 7 bases. The CDR3 contains 14 residues. Germline loops: CDR1 SGDLS, CDR2 YYNGEE. Trimming removed 2 bases from V and 3 bases from J; junction bases left unmatched: 5.

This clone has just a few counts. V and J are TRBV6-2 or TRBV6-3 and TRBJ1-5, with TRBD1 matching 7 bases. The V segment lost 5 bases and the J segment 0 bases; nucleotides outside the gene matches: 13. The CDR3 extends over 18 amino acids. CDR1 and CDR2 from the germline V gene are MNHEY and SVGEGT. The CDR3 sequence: CASSLLGQRLYSNQPQHF. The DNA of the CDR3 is TGTGCCAGCAGTCTATTGGGACAGCGTCTTTATAGCAATCAGCCCCAGCATTTT.

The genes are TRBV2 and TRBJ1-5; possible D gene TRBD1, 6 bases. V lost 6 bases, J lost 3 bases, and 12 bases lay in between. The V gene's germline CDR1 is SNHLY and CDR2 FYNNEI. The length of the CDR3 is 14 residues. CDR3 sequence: CASRNNRDNQPQHF. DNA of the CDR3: TGTGCCAGCAGGAACAACAGGGACAATCAGCCCCAGCATTTT.